One and the same sample provided the 27 T cell receptor beta chains below, sequenced in a study of T cell repertoires in cytomegalovirus infection. TCRdb reprocessed the reads with MiXCR, giving one entry per CDR3 protein. The sample yields approximately 910,000 distinct CDR3 sequences, around 32% seen once. No cognate antigen is known for these TCRs. Material: cultured CD8+ T cells from PBMCs, obtained from culture after CMV antigen stimulation. The receptor set was obtained from a human donor in good health (CMV status not recorded). Some clones in this sample may be carry-over from other donors' samples.

The V gene is TRBV4-1, the J gene TRBJ1-1; D is unresolved. The germline V gene has CDR1 MGHRA and CDR2 YSYEKL. The CDR3 contains 13 residues. Deletions cut 3 bases from V and 3 bases from J, with 8 bases between. Written as DNA, the CDR3 is TGCGCCAGCAGCCACCTTGCGGACACTGAAGCTTTCTTT. Protein sequence: CASSHLADTEAFF.

This chain joins TRBV10-3 and TRBJ2-1; TRBD1 agrees at 11 bases. Germline CDR1 is ENHRY and CDR2 is SYGVKD. CDR3 length: 14 amino acids. V dropped 7 bases and J dropped 6; count of bases not matched to a gene: 5. CDR3 in amino acids: CAITGTGGGNEQFF. The CDR3 DNA reads TGTGCCATCACCGGGACAGGGGGTGGCAATGAGCAGTTCTTC.

The chain carries TRBV11-2 and TRBJ1-2; possibly TRBD1 for D (6 bases). Trimming cost V 1 base and J 0 bases, with 9 bases left between them. Germline CDR1 SGHAT, CDR2 FQNNGV. The CDR3 is 15 residues long. For the CDR3, the DNA is TGTGCCAGCAGCTTAGGCGGGACATCTAACTATGGCTACACCTTC. This codes for CASSLGGTSNYGYTF. Full variable domain (missing parts from reference TRBV11-2 and TRBJ1-2): EAGVAQSPRYKIIEKRQSVAFWCNPISGHATLYWYQQILGQGPKLLIQFQNNGVVDDSQLPKDRFSAERLKGVDSTLKIQPAKLEDSAVYLCASSLGGTSNYGYTFGSGTRLTVV.

The chain couples TRBV19 to TRBJ1-4; no firm D call. V was pared by 2 bases and J by 8 bases, with 15 bases between. The CDR3 is made up of 15 amino acids. The germline CDR1 and CDR2 sequences are LNHDA and SQIVND (reference sequence). The chain's CDR3 is CASSIRAAKGEKLFF. Written as DNA, the CDR3 is TGTGCCAGTAGTATAAGGGCAGCGAAAGGAGAAAAACTGTTTTTT.

This clonotype was observed many times. The rearrangement links TRBV7-8 to TRBJ2-2; TRBD1 matches 7 bases. V dropped 1 base and J dropped 0; count of bases not matched to a gene: 5. The CDR3 contains 17 residues. Germline V CDR1 and CDR2: SGHVS, FQNEAQ. CDR3 nucleotide sequence: TGTGCCAGCAGCTTAGATCCTGACAGGGCGAACACCGGGGAGCTGTTTTTT. Residues: CASSLDPDRANTGELFF. The entire variable domain, with the rest obtained from reference TRBV7-8 and TRBJ2-2, is as follows: GAGVSQSPRYKVAKRGQDVALRCDPISGHVSLFWYQQALGQGPEFLTYFQNEAQLDKSGLPSDRFFAERPEGSVSTLKIQRTQQEDSAVYLCASSLDPDRANTGELFFGEGSRLTVL.

This chain connects TRBV23-1 to TRBJ2-5, with a possible D match to TRBD2 (5 bases). TRBV23-1 counts as an open reading frame of uncertain function. V lost 9 bases to trimming and J lost 1 base, with 18 bases between them. The CDR3 runs 15 residues. The CDR3: CARGKEAGFQETQYF. The DNA of the CDR3 is TGCGCCAGAGGGAAGGAGGCCGGGTTCCAAGAGACCCAGTACTTC.

The chain employs TRBV7-9 and TRBJ1-5; no firm D call. Trimming cost V 5 bases and J 0 bases, with 11 bases left between them. In germline, CDR1 is SEHNR, CDR2 FQNEAQ (reference sequence). There are 15 residues in the CDR3. For the CDR3, the DNA is TGTGCCAGCAGCCCTGGACCGGGTAGCAATCAGCCCCAGCATTTT. Translation: CASSPGPGSNQPQHF.

There are a few counts of this clonotype. The rearrangement uses TRBV11-2 and TRBJ2-1, with D hard to call. Germline CDR1 reads SGHAT; CDR2 reads FQNNGV. Trimming removed 4 bases from V and 7 bases from J, with 20 bases in between. The CDR3 covers 16 residues. The CDR3 DNA sequence: TGTGCCAGCAGCTCCCCGTTCCGTTTGGCAAATAATGAGCAGTTCTTC. Its translation: CASSSPFRLANNEQFF. Together with reference TRBV11-2 and TRBJ2-1, the CDR3 gives the full variable domain: EAGVAQSPRYKIIEKRQSVAFWCNPISGHATLYWYQQILGQGPKLLIQFQNNGVVDDSQLPKDRFSAERLKGVDSTLKIQPAKLEDSAVYLCASSSPFRLANNEQFFGPGTRLTVL.

This clonotype appeared a few times. The chain employs TRBV27 and TRBJ2-3, with D maybe TRBD2 (5 bases). The germline V gene encodes CDR1 MNHEY and CDR2 SMNVEV (reference sequence). This CDR3 comprises 14 residues. Trimming shortened V by 1 base and J by 4 bases, and 9 bases separated the two germline ends. CDR3 DNA sequence: TGTGCCAGCAGTTTATACCTAGCCGCAGATACGCAGTATTTT. Translated, it gives CASSLYLAADTQYF.

This clonotype came up many times. The genes are TRBV6-2 or TRBV6-3 and TRBJ2-1; D is possibly TRBD1 (6 bases). Germline V gene lookup returns CDR1 MNHEY and CDR2 SVGEGT. Trimming cost V 7 bases and J 9 bases, with 16 bases left between them. CDR3 length: 13 amino acids. For the CDR3, the DNA is TGTGCCAGCAACCAATATTCAGGGGCTGAGCAGTTCTTC. It translates to CASNQYSGAEQFF.

This chain connects TRBV29-1 to TRBJ2-3, with 10 bases aligning to TRBD2. The CDR3 loop spans 14 amino acids. Trimming at V came to 6 bases and at J to 5 bases, leaving 8 bases not matched to a gene. Germline CDR1 SQVTM, CDR2 ANQGSEA. The CDR3 region is CSVASGRAGDTQYF. DNA of the CDR3: TGCAGCGTGGCGAGCGGGAGGGCCGGAGATACGCAGTATTTT.

The gene calls are TRBV19 and TRBJ2-3; the D is unclear. CDR3 length equals 16 residues. CDR1 LNHDA and CDR2 SQIVND come from the germline V gene (reference sequence). With 0 bases removed from V and 4 bases from J, the gap between germline ends came to 14 bases. The CDR3 sequence: CASSIENSPSPDTQYF. In DNA, the CDR3 is TGTGCCAGTAGTATAGAGAACTCACCGAGCCCAGATACGCAGTATTTT. The full variable domain, its missing parts supplied by reference TRBV19 and TRBJ2-3, is DGGITQSPKYLFRKEGQNVTLSCEQNLNHDAMYWYRQDPGQGLRLIYYSQIVNDFQKGDIAEGYSVSREKKESFPLTVTSAQKNPTAFYLCASSIENSPSPDTQYFGPGTRLTVL.

This clonotype was seen a handful of times. The chain carries TRBV12-3 or TRBV12-4 and TRBJ1-1, with TRBD1 as a possible D gene (5 bases). The CDR3 totals 13 residues. V was shortened by 4 bases and J by 6 bases, with 12 bases between the two germline ends. The CDR3 bases are TGTGCCAGCAGTTCACCAGGGAGCCCTGAAGCTTTCTTT. It specifies CASSSPGSPEAFF.

The chain links TRBV13 to TRBJ2-1, with D perhaps matching TRBD2 (5 bases). CDR3 length: 15 amino acids. Trimming shortened V by 5 bases and J by 5 bases, and 16 bases separated the two germline ends. CDR1 and CDR2 from the germline V gene are PRHDT and FYEKMQ (reference sequence). The CDR3 protein is CASSRTGRWNNEQFF. The CDR3 coding sequence is TGTGCCAGCAGCAGGACGGGAAGGTGGAACAATGAGCAGTTCTTC.

This clonotype was picked up a small number of times. V usage is TRBV6-2 or TRBV6-3 and J usage is TRBJ1-1; unclear D gene. This CDR3 contains 15 residues. V was clipped by 2 bases and J by 0 bases, with 10 bases between them. The germline gives CDR1 MNHEY, CDR2 SVGEGT. This CDR3 reads CASSYLQPMNTEAFF. CDR3 DNA sequence: TGTGCCAGCAGTTACCTCCAGCCCATGAACACTGAAGCTTTCTTT.

The table lists this clonotype with a few counts. J is TRBJ1-1 and V is TRBV2; the D gene is possibly TRBD1 (6 bases). The germline gives CDR1 SNHLY, CDR2 FYNNEI. The V and J ends lost 9 bases and 5 bases respectively, with 13 bases between them. The CDR3 sequence is 12 residues long. Here the CDR3 reads CARRTASTEAFF. The CDR3 nucleotides read TGTGCCAGAAGGACAGCCAGTACTGAAGCTTTCTTT. The full variable domain, completed using reference TRBV2 and TRBJ1-1, is EPEVTQTPSHQVTQMGQEVILRCVPISNHLYFYWYRQILGQKVEFLVSFYNNEISEKSEIFDDQFSVERPDGSNFTLKIRSTKLEDSAMYFCARRTASTEAFFGQGTRLTVV.

This clonotype was seen many times. The chain employs TRBV7-6 and TRBJ1-4; weak D call: TRBD1 (6 bases). CDR3 length: 16 amino acids. Germline V gene data show CDR1 as SGHVS and CDR2 as FNYEAQ. V lost 2 bases and J 3 bases, leaving 13 bases between the germline ends. The CDR3: CASSLKDRPSNEKLFF. The CDR3, as DNA: TGTGCCAGCAGCTTAAAAGACAGGCCCTCTAATGAAAAACTGTTTTTT.

This clonotype was seen at least ten times. The chain is built from TRBV7-2 and TRBJ2-7; D remains ambiguous. V lost 5 bases and J 0 bases, leaving 11 bases between the germline ends. Per the germline V gene, CDR1 is SGHTA and CDR2 is FQGNSA. This CDR3 contains 14 residues. The CDR3 region has the DNA TGTGCCAGCAGCACCAGCGCCAGCTCCTACGAGCAGTACGTC. Encoded protein: CASSTSASSYEQYV.

This clonotype was seen a handful of times. This chain joins TRBV27 and TRBJ1-4; D might be TRBD1 (6 bases). Per the germline V gene, CDR1 is MNHEY and CDR2 is SMNVEV (reference sequence). V was cut by 5 bases and J by 8 bases, with 18 bases left in between. CDR3 length: 15 residues. The CDR3 loop reads CASSRGGGRGEKLFF. CDR3 DNA: TGTGCCAGCAGTCGAGGGGGGGGGAGGGGAGAAAAACTGTTTTTT.

CDR3 in DNA: TGTGCCAGTCTGACAGACACCGGGGAGCTGTTTTTT. Its translation: CASLTDTGELFF. The gene calls are TRBV28 and TRBJ2-2, with D perhaps TRBD1 (5 bases). CDR1 and CDR2 from the germline V gene are MDHEN and SYDVKM. This CDR3 is built from 12 residues. V was trimmed by 9 bases and J by 3 bases, leaving 8 bases between them.

In this sample, this clonotype turned up many times. V usage is TRBV7-8 and J usage is TRBJ2-1; the match to TRBD2 covers 9 bases. CDR3 size: 15 residues. Trimming cost V 5 bases and J 2 bases; bases outside gene matches: 4. Germline V gene lookup returns CDR1 SGHVS and CDR2 FQNEAQ. In nucleotides, the CDR3 is TGTGCCAGCAGCCCGGGACTAGCCCCCTACAATGAGCAGTTCTTC. This sequence encodes CASSPGLAPYNEQFF.

The sample holds a few counts of this clonotype. The V call is TRBV12-3 or TRBV12-4, the J call TRBJ2-1; D is undetermined. CDR3 length: 13 amino acids. V lost 5 bases and J lost 4, with 9 bases in between. CDR3 sequence reads: CASSANGYNEQFF. As DNA, the CDR3 is TGTGCCAGCAGTGCAAATGGGTACAATGAGCAGTTCTTC.

The chain recombines TRBV12-3 or TRBV12-4 with TRBJ2-1; TRBD1 is a possible D gene (6 bases). V was trimmed by 8 bases and J by 5 bases, leaving 16 bases between them. CDR3 length: 14 amino acids. This CDR3 reads CASAQWGPNNEQFF. For the CDR3, the DNA is TGTGCCAGCGCACAGTGGGGGCCAAACAATGAGCAGTTCTTC.

This clonotype showed up just a few times. This chain connects TRBV12-3 or TRBV12-4 to TRBJ2-3, with TRBD2 matching over 11 bases. The CDR3 loop spans 15 amino acids. J was trimmed by 2 bases and V by 6 bases; bases with no gene match: 4. In nucleotides, the CDR3 is TGTGCCAGCAGGCCGACTAGCGGGGACACAGATACGCAGTATTTT. This codes for CASRPTSGDTDTQYF.

The V and J genes are TRBV5-1 and TRBJ1-1; D unclear. CDR3 length: 16 residues. Per germline, CDR1 SGHRS and CDR2 YFSETQ. The ends were cut back, 4 bases at V and 0 bases at J, with 16 bases in the middle. Here the CDR3 DNA reads TGCGCCAGCAGCACGGGCGCAAACAGTATGAACACTGAAGCTTTCTTT. It codes for CASSTGANSMNTEAFF.

By share of the sample, this clonotype is medium-sized. This sequence joins TRBV6-1 and TRBJ1-2; 7 nucleotides line up with TRBD1. The CDR3 length is 13 residues. The germline V gene has CDR1 MNHNS and CDR2 SASEGT. The J segment lost 7 bases and the V segment lost 5 bases, leaving 7 bases of the junction unmatched. Here the CDR3 reads CASSPGQVSGYTF. The CDR3 coding sequence is TGTGCCAGCAGTCCCGGACAGGTCTCTGGCTACACCTTC.

There are a few counts of this clonotype. V gene TRBV12-3 or TRBV12-4 combines with J gene TRBJ1-1; D uncertain. CDR3 size: 14 residues. Trimming took off 6 bases at V and 0 bases at J, with 11 bases between the two ends. The chain's CDR3 is CASSPFGVNTEAFF. In nucleotides, the CDR3 is TGTGCCAGCAGCCCGTTTGGGGTGAACACTGAAGCTTTCTTT.